The rows below give T cell receptor beta chains drawn from one sample of a study of T cell repertoires in cytomegalovirus infection. TCRdb fed the reads into MiXCR, producing one record per CDR3 protein. The table shows hundreds of thousands of distinct CDR3 sequences, with about a sixth occurring only once. Sequenced material: PBMCs. These receptors were taken from a human donor in good health (CMV status not recorded). Some clones in this sample may be carry-over from other donors' samples. Each CDR3 is given with its conserved first and last residue. A D gene is named only where the DNA matches it firmly. For some rows the clone size is stated as once, few or many, or as a class when expanded; others skip it.

cdr3_nt	cdr3_aa	clone_size	v_call	j_call	d_call
TGTGCCAGCAGTACCGACTTGCATAATGAGCAGTTCTTC	CASSTDLHNEQFF	many	TRBV27	TRBJ2-1	NA
TGCAGTGGTCAGGGGATTGGCCTCTCTGGGGCCAACGTCCTGACTTTC	CSGQGIGLSGANVLTF	NA	TRBV20-1	TRBJ2-6	NA
TGTGCCAGCAGCGAAACCGGGACTAGCGGGGGTAATGAGCAGTTCTTC	CASSETGTSGGNEQFF	NA	TRBV3-1	TRBJ2-1	TRBD2
TGCAGCGCCGGGACGGGTACCTACGAGCAGTACTTC	CSAGTGTYEQYF	NA	TRBV29-1	TRBJ2-7	NA
TGTGCCAGCAGGGCTCAGGTGAACACTGAAGCTTTCTTT	CASRAQVNTEAFF	few	TRBV12-3/TRBV12-4	TRBJ1-1	NA
TGTGCCAGCAGTTTCTCCGGGACAGGGAGGAATCAGCCCCAGCATTTT	CASSFSGTGRNQPQHF	few	TRBV28	TRBJ1-5	TRBD1
TGTGCCAGCAGTTCGCGTTGGGGCGATGAAGCTTTCTTT	CASSSRWGDEAFF	NA	TRBV12-3/TRBV12-4	TRBJ1-1	NA
TGCAGTGCTCGCCGTGCCGCAGGTTACAATGAGCAGTTCTTC	CSARRAAGYNEQFF	few	TRBV20-1	TRBJ2-1	NA
TGTGCCAGCAGCTTAGTACTAGCGGGAAGCACAGATACGCAGTATTTT	CASSLVLAGSTDTQYF	many	TRBV7-2	TRBJ2-3	TRBD2
TGTGCCAGCAGCTTAGCGGCTTCTCAGCCCCAGCATTTT	CASSLAASQPQHF	once	TRBV7-2	TRBJ1-5	NA
TGTGCCAGTAGTATAGAAGGGGGGGTTGTACAGCCCCAGCATTTT	CASSIEGGVVQPQHF	many	TRBV19	TRBJ1-5	NA
TGCAGTGCTGGATTTGCGGGGGGCCCAGATACGCAGTATTTT	CSAGFAGGPDTQYF	few	TRBV20-1	TRBJ2-3	TRBD2
TGTGCCATCAGTGAGAAATGGACTAGCGTGAACAATGAGCAGTTCTTC	CAISEKWTSVNNEQFF	NA	TRBV10-3	TRBJ2-1	TRBD2
TGTGCCAGCAGCTTATCGGGGTTCGACACTGAAGCTTTCTTT	CASSLSGFDTEAFF	NA	TRBV7-9	TRBJ1-1	NA
TGCGCCAGCAGCGCGGCAGGGGGTTTCACTGAAGCTTTCTTT	CASSAAGGFTEAFF	many	TRBV5-1	TRBJ1-1	TRBD1
TGTGCCAGCAGCCGAACAGGGGGGCGTTTCTACGAGCAGTACTTC	CASSRTGGRFYEQYF	NA	TRBV28	TRBJ2-7	TRBD1